The T cell receptor (beta chain) described here comes from a study of T cells in tumors and immune-related adverse events. This clone was seen a single time. This CDR3 has 16 residues. Germline V CDR1 and CDR2: KGHSH, LQKENI. Trimming at V came to 1 base and at J to 3 bases, leaving 6 bases not matched to a gene. Method: immunoSEQ multiplex PCR; TCRdb's copy keeps in-frame clones and lacks some. This sample carries some 2,600 clones, roughly 85% of them seen once, and the ten largest clones take around 6.5%. Sequenced material: tumor tissue, taken from a patient treated with anti-PD-1 therapy. V usage is TRBV18 and J usage is TRBJ2-7; 10 positions match TRBD1. This sequence originates from a female donor with metastatic renal cell carcinoma. Here the CDR3 reads CASSPRTGTGDYEQYF. DNA for the CDR3: TGTGCCAGCTCACCACGGACCGGGACAGGGGACTACGAGCAGTACTTC.